The 23 T cell receptor beta chains listed next were all sequenced from one sample in a study of OX40 agonist ivuxolimab in advanced cancers. Generated by immunoSEQ multiplex PCR, the TCRdb table keeps only in-frame clones and is missing some. The repertoire has roughly 92,000 clones, around 80% of them found once; the top ten carry 5.5%. Material: CD4+ or CD8+ T cells sorted from blood, obtained in a trial of the OX40 agonist ivuxolimab. The receptor source for this set is an adult with an advanced solid tumor such as melanoma, head and neck, liver or kidney cancer.

The rearrangement links TRBV27 to TRBJ2-2; D might be TRBD1 (5 bases). V dropped 6 bases and J dropped 1 base, with 15 bases sitting between them. This CDR3 is 16 amino acids long. Germline V lookup: CDR1 MNHEY, CDR2 SMNVEV (reference sequence). The CDR3 DNA reads as TGTGCCAGCAGAGCCCAGGGCCCAGGGAACACCGGGGAGCTGTTTTTT. It yields the protein CASRAQGPGNTGELFF.

This clone occurred a few times. The rearrangement links TRBV5-1 to TRBJ2-1, with 10 bases lining up with TRBD2. The CDR3 contains 15 residues. J gave up 5 bases and V 3 bases, and 5 bases lay outside the gene matches. Germline values: CDR1 SGHRS, CDR2 YFSETQ. DNA of the CDR3: TGCGCCAGCAGCTCAGCGGGGGGGTCTCACAATGAGCAGTTCTTC. Translated: CASSSAGGSHNEQFF.

This clone was observed a handful of times. The chain is built from TRBV29-1 and TRBJ2-3; 8 bases line up with TRBD1. There are 13 residues in the CDR3. Germline CDR1 reads SQVTM; CDR2 reads ANQGSEA. V dropped 8 bases and J dropped 4; count of bases not matched to a gene: 8. The CDR3 loop reads CSTSDRAADTQYF. The CDR3 coding sequence is TGCAGCACGTCGGACAGGGCCGCAGATACGCAGTATTTT.

This CDR3 reads CASRTGTGSREQYF. In DNA form, the CDR3 reads TGTGCCAGCAGGACCGGGACAGGGTCTCGCGAGCAGTACTTC. The chain joins TRBV6-5 to TRBJ2-7, with TRBD1 matching over 9 bases. Germline CDR1 reads MNHEY; CDR2 reads SVGAGI. The CDR3 loop spans 14 amino acids. The V and J ends lost 6 bases and 6 bases, in that order; junction bases with no gene match: 9.

V gene TRBV7-6 combines with J gene TRBJ1-3; D gene unclear. This CDR3 is built from 15 residues. Germline CDR1 is SGHVS and CDR2 is FNYEAQ. Trimming removed 6 bases from V and 2 bases from J, with 14 bases in between. The CDR3 is CASSLGPAPGNTIYF. Written as DNA, the CDR3 is TGTGCCAGCAGTTTGGGCCCCGCTCCTGGAAACACCATATATTTT.

The rearrangement joins TRBV5-1 to TRBJ2-5, with TRBD1 matching over 7 bases. The CDR3 runs to 15 residues. In germline, CDR1 is SGHRS, CDR2 YFSETQ. The junction had 7 bases not matched to a gene; V was cut back by 0 bases and J by 5 bases. CDR3: CASSLVATGMETQYF. In DNA, the CDR3 is TGCGCCAGCAGCTTGGTAGCGACAGGGATGGAGACCCAGTACTTC.

The chain combines TRBV5-1 with TRBJ1-4; D remains ambiguous. This CDR3 spans 13 amino acids. Germline V CDR1 and CDR2: SGHRS, YFSETQ. Trimming took off 7 bases at V and 4 bases at J, with 11 bases between the two ends. The CDR3 nucleotides read TGCGCCAGCCGGTTTGGCAATAATGAAAAACTGTTTTTT. Its protein is CASRFGNNEKLFF.

V usage is TRBV7-2 and J usage is TRBJ1-2; D is ambiguous. Trimming left V 5 bases short and J 3 bases short, with 10 bases between. The germline CDR1 and CDR2 sequences are SGHTA and FQGNSA. This CDR3 region has 13 residues. The CDR3 loop is CASSVSGDYGYTF. The CDR3 nucleotides are TGTGCCAGCAGCGTTAGCGGGGACTATGGCTACACCTTC.

The chain couples TRBV19 to TRBJ1-1, with D unresolved. The V gene's germline CDR1 is LNHDA and CDR2 SQIVND (reference sequence). V lost 0 bases, J lost 8 bases, and 7 bases lay in between. This CDR3 spans 12 amino acids. The CDR3 here is CASSIDGPEAFF. The DNA for the CDR3 is TGTGCCAGTAGTATAGATGGGCCCGAAGCTTTCTTT.

The chain joins TRBV6-1 to TRBJ2-5, with 7 bases matching TRBD2. The J call may be mistaken, given a closer DNA end match to TRBJ2-7. The CDR3 has 13 amino acids. CDR1 and CDR2 from the germline V gene are MNHNS and SASEGT. The DNA of the CDR3 is TGTGCCAGCAGACTAGCGCCCTCCTACGAGCAGTACTTC. It yields the protein CASRLAPSYEQYF.

The V gene is TRBV27, the J gene TRBJ1-5; D might be TRBD1 (6 bases). This CDR3 contains 15 residues. Trimming shortened V by 0 bases and J by 4 bases, and 10 bases separated the two germline ends. The germline V gene has CDR1 MNHEY and CDR2 SMNVEV (reference sequence). CDR3 sequence reads: CASSLSPGANQPQHF. In nucleotides, the CDR3 is TGTGCCAGCAGTTTATCGCCAGGGGCTAATCAGCCCCAGCATTTT.

The rearrangement joins TRBV4-3 to TRBJ2-3; 9 bases map to TRBD2. CDR3 size: 17 residues. Germline V lookup: CDR1 LGHNA, CDR2 YSLEER. J gave up 5 bases and V 0 bases, and 9 bases lay outside the gene matches. The CDR3 nucleotides are TGCGCCAGCAGCCAAGATCTTGCGGGGGGGTTCGGAGATACGCAGTATTTT. Amino acids: CASSQDLAGGFGDTQYF.

This chain connects TRBV11-2 to TRBJ1-2, with D uncertain. CDR3 length: 13 residues. Germline CDR1 and CDR2: SGHAT and FQNNGV. Between the trimmed V and J ends, which lost 3 bases and 4 bases, there was a span of 9 bases. The CDR3 loop reads CASSFGQVYGYTF. In DNA form, the CDR3 reads TGTGCCAGCAGCTTCGGCCAGGTCTATGGCTACACCTTC.

This clone was seen once. The chain employs TRBV19 and TRBJ1-1; D is undetermined. Germline values: CDR1 LNHDA, CDR2 SQIVND (reference sequence). V gave up 0 bases and J gave up 3 bases, with 14 bases separating them. This CDR3 has 16 residues. CDR3 sequence: CASSIDPATIYTEAFF. The CDR3 DNA is TGTGCCAGTAGTATAGATCCTGCTACCATCTACACTGAAGCTTTCTTT. Supplemented by reference TRBV19 and TRBJ1-1, the full variable domain reads DGGITQSPKYLFRKEGQNVTLSCEQNLNHDAMYWYRQDPGQGLRLIYYSQIVNDFQKGDIAEGYSVSREKKESFPLTVTSAQKNPTAFYLCASSIDPATIYTEAFFGQGTRLTVV.

The V and J genes are TRBV9 and TRBJ2-5, with TRBD1 matching 8 bases. CDR3 size: 15 residues. Germline V gene lookup returns CDR1 SGDLS and CDR2 YYNGEE. With 4 bases clipped from V and 2 bases from J, the junction kept 7 bases outside the gene matches. The CDR3 loop reads CASSPEDRAQETQYF. CDR3 nucleotides: TGTGCCAGCAGCCCCGAGGACAGGGCACAAGAGACCCAGTACTTC. Full variable domain (outside the CDR3, taken from reference TRBV9 and TRBJ2-5): DSGVTQTPKHLITATGQRVTLRCSPRSGDLSVYWYQQSLDQGLQFLIQYYNGEERAKGNILERFSAQQFPDLHSELNLSSLELGDSALYFCASSPEDRAQETQYFGPGTRLLVL.

The rearrangement uses TRBV7-8 and TRBJ1-1; TRBD1 aligns across 7 bases. Germline CDR1 reads SGHVS; CDR2 reads FQNEAQ. CDR3 size: 17 residues. J lost 3 bases, V lost 4 bases, and 14 bases had no gene match. The CDR3 DNA reads TGTGCCAGCAGCTCAACGACAGGGAAACTCACATACACTGAAGCTTTCTTT. It translates to CASSSTTGKLTYTEAFF.

The CDR3 bases are TGTGCCAGCAGCTACCCGGGGGTTACAGATACGCAGTATTTT. Amino acids: CASSYPGVTDTQYF. V and J are TRBV7-2 and TRBJ2-3, with D possibly matching TRBD2 (6 bases). V gave up 4 bases and J gave up 3 bases, with 11 bases separating them. The germline gives CDR1 SGHTA, CDR2 FQGNSA. The length of the CDR3 is 14 residues.

This clone was seen a few times. V gene TRBV19 combines with J gene TRBJ1-2; D is possibly TRBD1 (6 bases). This CDR3 comprises 9 residues. The V gene's germline CDR1 is LNHDA and CDR2 SQIVND (reference sequence). The CDR3 bases are TGTAGGGGGGCAAATGGCTACACCTTC. Encoded protein: CRGANGYTF.

The genes are TRBV9 and TRBJ2-3; D tentatively fits TRBD1 or TRBD2 (6 bases each). This CDR3 contains 16 residues. CDR1 and CDR2 from the germline V gene are SGDLS and YYNGEE. V was trimmed by 4 bases and J by 4 bases, leaving 19 bases between them. The CDR3 DNA reads as TGTGCCAGCAGCATCAGGGGCGGGGTTAGCGCAGATACGCAGTATTTT. It encodes CASSIRGGVSADTQYF.

The V and J genes are TRBV9 and TRBJ2-5, with D possibly TRBD1 on 6 matching bases. Gene TRBJ2-7 matches the end of the DNA better, so the J call may be wrong. CDR1 and CDR2 from the germline V gene are SGDLS and YYNGEE. The CDR3 contains 14 residues. CDR3 loop: CASSVAAGAYEQYF. The CDR3 DNA sequence: TGTGCCAGCAGCGTAGCGGCAGGGGCTTACGAGCAGTACTTC.

The chain recombines TRBV2 with TRBJ1-3, with no clear D. This CDR3 is 13 amino acids long. CDR1 and CDR2 (germline): SNHLY, FYNNEI. V dropped 6 bases and J dropped 0 bases, with 6 bases sitting between them. CDR3 bases: TGTGCCAGCAGCGTGGCCTCTGGAAACACCATATATTTT. Amino acids: CASSVASGNTIYF.

The chain joins TRBV9 to TRBJ1-1; no definite D call. The V end was cut by 0 bases, the J end by 2 bases, with 5 bases between. The CDR3 is 13 residues long. Germline-derived CDR1 and CDR2 are SGDLS and YYNGEE. CDR3: CASSVVANTEAFF. As DNA, the CDR3 is TGTGCCAGCAGCGTAGTGGCAAACACTGAAGCTTTCTTT.

There are a few counts of this clone. The V call is TRBV2, the J call TRBJ2-1; the D gene is possibly TRBD2 (7 bases). Germline assignment: CDR1 SNHLY and CDR2 FYNNEI. The CDR3 is made up of 16 amino acids. V was trimmed by 6 bases and J by 7 bases, leaving 22 bases between them. CDR3 nucleotide sequence: TGTGCCAGCAGGGAGGCGAGGGGGGGCGGAGGGAATGAGCAGTTCTTC. Protein product: CASREARGGGGNEQFF. The whole variable domain, filled in from reference TRBV2 and TRBJ2-1, reads EPEVTQTPSHQVTQMGQEVILRCVPISNHLYFYWYRQILGQKVEFLVSFYNNEISEKSEIFDDQFSVERPDGSNFTLKIRSTKLEDSAMYFCASREARGGGGNEQFFGPGTRLTVL.